A single sample is the source of the 32 T cell receptor beta chains below, sequenced in a study of monozygotic twins with inflammatory bowel disease. Following a re-call of the 5' RACE reads, TCRdb has one entry per CDR3 protein and lacks DNA. The repertoire table contains about 350,000 distinct CDR3 sequences. The source material was blood. The receptor set was obtained from a human donor with ulcerative colitis or Crohn's disease, or a healthy co-twin of an affected twin (not recorded which).

The chain combines TRBV11-2 with TRBJ2-7; the D gene TCRdb calls, TRBD1, cannot be checked with no DNA. The CDR3 consists of 15 residues. Germline V CDR1 and CDR2: SGHAT, FQNNGV. This chain's CDR3 is CASSLGSPLFYEQYF. Variable domain in full (rest from reference TRBV11-2 and TRBJ2-7): EAGVAQSPRYKIIEKRQSVAFWCNPISGHATLYWYQQILGQGPKLLIQFQNNGVVDDSQLPKDRFSAERLKGVDSTLKIQPAKLEDSAVYLCASSLGSPLFYEQYFGPGTRLTVT.

This rearrangement joins TRBV6-2 or TRBV6-3 to TRBJ1-1. The CDR3 runs 12 residues. CDR1 is MNHEY, CDR2 SVGEGT, per germline. The CDR3 spells CASSYASTEAFF.

The V and J genes are TRBV7-9 and TRBJ2-2; TCRdb outputs TRBD2, but without DNA this stays unchecked. Per the germline V gene, CDR1 is SEHNR and CDR2 is FQNEAQ (reference sequence). This CDR3 region has 17 residues. CDR3: CASSPPLPTINTGELFF.

CDR3: CASSLVGGRYEQYF. The chain recombines TRBV12-3 or TRBV12-4 with TRBJ2-7; the TRBD2 assignment by TCRdb is unverifiable without DNA. CDR3 length: 14 residues.

V gene TRBV6-5 combines with J gene TRBJ2-5; without DNA, the TCRdb call of TRBD1 cannot be checked. Germline V gene lookup returns CDR1 MNHEY and CDR2 SVGAGI. This CDR3 spans 13 amino acids. This CDR3 is CASSRTGQETQYF.

The rearrangement uses TRBV28 and TRBJ1-2. Germline assignment: CDR1 MDHEN and CDR2 SYDVKM. CDR3 length: 13 residues. The CDR3 sequence: CASSFGVPQDYTF.

This chain links TRBV7-2 with TRBJ2-1; as DNA is missing, the TRBD1 call by TCRdb cannot be tested. CDR3 length: 14 amino acids. From germline, CDR1 is SGHTA and CDR2 FQGNSA. CDR3 residues: CASSLGGAMWEQFF.

The rearrangement uses TRBV7-9 and TRBJ1-4. The V gene's germline CDR1 is SEHNR and CDR2 FQNEAQ (reference sequence). CDR3 length: 15 residues. The CDR3: CALSGTSETNEKLFF.

V gene TRBV12-3 or TRBV12-4 combines with J gene TRBJ1-1; checking the TCRdb D call of TRBD1 is not possible without DNA. The CDR3 runs 16 residues. The CDR3: CASSTRDGGGNTEAFF.

V usage is TRBV9 and J usage is TRBJ2-7. The CDR3 sequence is 15 residues long. The germline gives CDR1 SGDLS, CDR2 YYNGEE. The CDR3 loop is CASSVTSGSTYEQYF.

The chain carries TRBV5-1 and TRBJ2-7. There are 15 residues in the CDR3. The germline CDR1 and CDR2 sequences are SGHRS and YFSETQ. CDR3 loop: CASSLGATTSYEQYF. Supplemented by reference TRBV5-1 and TRBJ2-7, the full variable domain reads KAGVTQTPRYLIKTRGQQVTLSCSPISGHRSVSWYQQTPGQGLQFLFEYFSETQRNKGNFPGRFSGRQFSNSRSEMNVSTLELGDSALYLCASSLGATTSYEQYFGPGTRLTVT.

The chain carries TRBV6-5 and TRBJ2-7; the D gene TCRdb calls, TRBD2, cannot be checked with no DNA. The CDR3 is 18 amino acids. Germline V gene sequence: CDR1 MNHEY, CDR2 SVGAGI. The CDR3 protein is CASSYVPPGTSGSYEQYF.

The chain carries TRBV12-3 or TRBV12-4 and TRBJ1-5; absent DNA, TCRdb's TRBD1 call cannot be checked. The CDR3 is 14 residues long. CDR3 protein: CASSFSGPNQPQHF.

This chain uses TRBV5-1 with TRBJ2-2; TCRdb indicates TRBD2, and absent DNA this call remains unverified. Germline CDR1 is SGHRS and CDR2 is YFSETQ. CDR3 length equals 17 residues. CDR3: CASTSSSGSMSAGELFF.

The chain recombines TRBV20-1 with TRBJ2-7; as DNA is missing, the TRBD1 call by TCRdb cannot be tested. CDR1 DFQATT and CDR2 SNEGSKA come from the germline V gene (reference sequence). The CDR3 is 13 residues long. The CDR3 loop is CSASDPQGYEQYF.

The CDR3 loop is CSVPSDGGGYGYTF. The rearrangement uses TRBV20-1 and TRBJ1-2; TCRdb picks TRBD1, but there is no DNA to check that call. The germline V gene encodes CDR1 DFQATT and CDR2 SNEGSKA (reference sequence). The CDR3 consists of 14 residues.

The CDR3 protein is CASSLEPAGYTQYF. This chain uses TRBV5-1 with TRBJ2-5; TCRdb gives TRBD2 as the D gene, but with no DNA this cannot be confirmed. The CDR3 runs to 14 residues. The germline CDR1 and CDR2 sequences are SGHRS and YFSETQ.

V is TRBV7-2 and J is TRBJ2-5. The CDR3 contains 14 residues. The germline V gene encodes CDR1 SGHTA and CDR2 FQGNSA. The chain's CDR3 is CASSSSDFQETQYF.

The chain joins TRBV20-1 to TRBJ2-7; as DNA is missing, the TRBD1 call by TCRdb cannot be tested. Germline CDR1 reads DFQATT; CDR2 reads SNEGSKA (reference sequence). The CDR3 is 15 residues long. CDR3 region: CSADTGTQTTYEQYF.

The V and J genes are TRBV28 and TRBJ2-7. Looked up from germline, CDR1 is MDHEN and CDR2 is SYDVKM. The CDR3 is 12 amino acids. The chain's CDR3 is CASKAETYEQYF.

The chain joins TRBV6-1 to TRBJ2-2; TCRdb proposes TRBD1, but this gene call is untestable without DNA. Germline V gene lookup returns CDR1 MNHNS and CDR2 SASEGT. The CDR3 runs 18 residues. CDR3 region: CASSQHNVGQGKTGELFF.

The chain joins TRBV3-1 to TRBJ2-2. In germline, CDR1 is LGHDT, CDR2 YNNKEL (reference sequence). CDR3 length: 17 amino acids. The CDR3 is CASSQDLRIISTGELFF.

This rearrangement joins TRBV29-1 to TRBJ2-1; the D call from TCRdb, TRBD2, cannot be confirmed without DNA. This CDR3 has 13 amino acids. CDR1 is SQVTM and CDR2 is ANQGSEA in the germline V gene. The CDR3: CSVGIGLVAEQFF.

This sequence joins TRBV20-1 and TRBJ2-1; TCRdb's D call, TRBD2, is unchecked because there is no DNA. The CDR3 runs to 13 residues. The V gene's germline CDR1 is DFQATT and CDR2 SNEGSKA (reference sequence). This CDR3 is CSGSGRVYNEQFF.

The genes are TRBV4-3 and TRBJ1-5. The germline CDR1 and CDR2 sequences are LGHNA and YSLEER. This CDR3 is built from 14 residues. The CDR3 is CASSQVRGNQPQHF.

V usage is TRBV15 and J usage is TRBJ1-1; with no DNA, the TCRdb D assignment of TRBD1 cannot be verified. CDR1 is LNHNV and CDR2 is YYDKDF in the germline V gene (reference sequence). The CDR3 runs 13 residues. CDR3 in amino acids: CATSRGSTGEAFF.

The V gene is TRBV24-1, the J gene TRBJ1-5. Germline lookup yields CDR1 KGHDR and CDR2 SFDVKD. This CDR3 has 14 amino acids. The CDR3 protein is CATSNPAVNQPQHF.

This chain's CDR3 is CAIMGQGYNEQFF. This rearrangement joins TRBV10-3 to TRBJ2-1; TCRdb selects TRBD1, and the lack of DNA leaves this call unchecked. CDR3 size: 13 residues. CDR1 ENHRY and CDR2 SYGVKD come from the germline V gene.

The CDR3 region is CASSYAGRATTEAFF. The chain recombines TRBV6-5 with TRBJ1-1. In germline, CDR1 is MNHEY, CDR2 SVGAGI. The CDR3 loop spans 15 amino acids.

This chain uses TRBV5-1 with TRBJ2-7; TCRdb outputs TRBD1, but without DNA this stays unchecked. This CDR3 contains 14 residues. Germline CDR1 SGHRS, CDR2 YFSETQ. Here the CDR3 reads CASSQKAGTYEQYF.

V is TRBV5-1 and J is TRBJ2-1; absent DNA, TCRdb's TRBD2 call cannot be checked. CDR1 and CDR2 (germline): SGHRS, YFSETQ. The CDR3 loop spans 15 amino acids. This chain's CDR3 is CASSLEVVAGVEQFF.

The chain joins TRBV27 to TRBJ2-7; the D gene TCRdb calls, TRBD1, cannot be checked with no DNA. Germline loops: CDR1 MNHEY, CDR2 SMNVEV (reference sequence). The CDR3 covers 16 residues. The CDR3 is CASSPLTGQGSREQYF.